Described below is a single T cell receptor beta chain sequence and its context. From germline, CDR1 is SGHNT and CDR2 YYREEE (reference sequence). The CDR3 has 12 residues. The germline V and J ends were trimmed by 7 bases and 5 bases, with 12 bases remaining between them. Under the authors' procedure: The assay estimated nucleated cells by amplifying reference gene primers. Repertoires were generated with immunoSEQ multiplex PCR, while TCRdb's copy carries only in-frame clones and drops some. V, J and clone size reflect that table, while D and trimming were determined from the DNA. The repertoire holds some 30,000 clones, with approximately 89% as singletons. The data are from a study of blood T cell repertoires in COVID-19. Across the whole study: The cDNA or gDNA used as material had been derived from T cells, B-cell-depleted T cells, or PBMCs.

This chain uses TRBV5-4 with TRBJ2-5; TRBD1 might be the D (6 bases). The sequenced sample consisted of peripheral blood. The source of this sequence is a man older than 75 with acute or convalescent COVID-19. CDR3 loop: CASSGVGETQYF. The CDR3 DNA reads as TGTGCCAGCTCAGGGGTTGGGGAGACCCAGTACTTC. The whole variable domain, remainder taken from reference TRBV5-4 and TRBJ2-5, is ETGVTQSPTHLIKTRGQQVTLRCSSQSGHNTVSWYQQALGQGPQFIFQYYREEENGRGNFPPRFSGLQFPNYSSELNVNALELDDSALYLCASSGVGETQYFGPGTRLLVL.